The T cell receptor (beta chain) described here comes from a study of T cell repertoires in cytomegalovirus infection. This clonotype has a count of ten or more. One entry per CDR3 protein results from TCRdb running MiXCR on the reads. The sample includes about 300,000 distinct CDR3 sequences, 9.6% of them seen just once. V lost 0 bases and J 7 bases, leaving 13 bases between the germline ends. The CDR3 length is 14 residues. Per germline, CDR1 DFQATT and CDR2 SNEGSKA (reference sequence). The J gene is TRBJ1-3, the V gene TRBV20-1; D possibly corresponds to TRBD1 (6 bases). This TCR came from a human donor in good health (CMV status not recorded). Some clones in this sample may be carry-over from other donors' samples. Sequenced input: PBMCs. The CDR3 coding sequence is TGCAGTGCTAGAGATTGGAAGGGGGGCAACACCATATATTTT. This codes for CSARDWKGGNTIYF.